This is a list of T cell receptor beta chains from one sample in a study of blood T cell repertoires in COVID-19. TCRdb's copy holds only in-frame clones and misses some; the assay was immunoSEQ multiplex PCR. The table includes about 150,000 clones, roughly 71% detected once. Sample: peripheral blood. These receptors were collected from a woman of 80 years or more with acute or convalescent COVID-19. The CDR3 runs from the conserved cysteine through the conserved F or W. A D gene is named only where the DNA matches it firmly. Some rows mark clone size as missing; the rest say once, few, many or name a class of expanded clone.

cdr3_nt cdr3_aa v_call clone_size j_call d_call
TGTGCCAGCTCACCCACGACAGACTCTGGAAACACCATATATTTT CASSPTTDSGNTIYF TRBV18 - TRBJ1-3 -
TGTGCCAGCAGCCCGAGAGGTTTTGCAACTAATGAAAAACTGTTTTTT CASSPRGFATNEKLFF TRBV11-2 - TRBJ1-4 -
TGTGCCATATCCATCCAGGGTAGTGGAGAAAAACTGTTTTTT CAISIQGSGEKLFF TRBV6-6 - TRBJ1-4 -
TGTGCCAGCAGCCCCGCCGGGACAGGGGGCATCATTCAGTACTTC CASSPAGTGGIIQYF TRBV3-1/TRBV3-2 - TRBJ2-4 TRBD1
TGTGCCAGCAGTAAGCTAGCGGGAGGAGTAGATACGCAGTATTTT CASSKLAGGVDTQYF TRBV6-5 - TRBJ2-3 TRBD2
TGCGCCAGCAGCCCGGGACAGGGGGCGCCGAGCAATCAGCCCCAGCATTTT CASSPGQGAPSNQPQHF TRBV5-1 once TRBJ1-5 TRBD1
TGTGCCAGCTCAGATCCGGGTTTGGGCTACACCTTC CASSDPGLGYTF TRBV18 - TRBJ1-2 -
TGTGCCAGCAGCTTACCCGAGGGTGAGCAGTTCTTC CASSLPEGEQFF TRBV7-3 - TRBJ2-1 -
TGTGCCAGCAGCTTAGGGGACAGTAGCAATCAGCCCCAGCATTTT CASSLGDSSNQPQHF TRBV7-9 - TRBJ1-5 TRBD1
TGTGCCAGTACCACAGGGACTAGCGGGAGGGGGGGGCAGTTCTTC CASTTGTSGRGGQFF TRBV19 - TRBJ2-1 TRBD2
TGTGCCAGCAGCTTTGCGGACTATGGCTACACCTTC CASSFADYGYTF TRBV7-9 - TRBJ1-2 -
TGTGCCAGCAGTGAAGGAGGCACGATGAACACTGAAGCTTTCTTT CASSEGGTMNTEAFF TRBV6-1 - TRBJ1-1 -
TGTGCCAGCAGCCCTACGGACAGGGGGCGCGGGAATGAGCAGTTCTTC CASSPTDRGRGNEQFF TRBV11-3 - TRBJ2-1 TRBD1
TGCGCCAGCAGCACAGGGACGGTTCTACTAGCGGGGGGGCAAGAGACCCAGTACTTC CASSTGTVLLAGGQETQYF TRBV5-1 - TRBJ2-5 TRBD2
TGTGCCAGCAGCCCCCTCGGGGATCAGCCCTACAATGAGCAGTTCTTC CASSPLGDQPYNEQFF TRBV3-1/TRBV3-2 - TRBJ2-1 -
TGTGCCAGCACCCCATCTAGGACAGAAGCTTTCTTT CASTPSRTEAFF TRBV7-2 - TRBJ1-1 -
TGTGCCAGCAGAGAGCAGGCAGCAAATTCACCCCTCCACTTT CASREQAANSPLHF TRBV13 - TRBJ1-6 -
TGTGCCAGCAGCCAAAGGGGGGGTTCACAGCAGTTCTTC CASSQRGGSQQFF TRBV11-3 few TRBJ2-1 -
TGTGCCAGCAGTGAGATAGTGGAGGGGCGCAGCAATCAGCCCCAGCATTTT CASSEIVEGRSNQPQHF TRBV6-1 - TRBJ1-5 -
TGTGCCAGCATTCTCGAACTCAACACTGAAGCTTTCTTT CASILELNTEAFF TRBV2 few TRBJ1-1 -
TGTGCCAGCAGTGATATCAGGACATCCGACTATGGCTACACCTTC CASSDIRTSDYGYTF TRBV2 - TRBJ1-2 -
TGTGCCAGCAGCAAACCCAGGGTTGGAAACACTGAAGCTTTCTTT CASSKPRVGNTEAFF TRBV7-9 few TRBJ1-1 -
TGTGCCAGCTCACTATATCGGGACAGCGTAGTACCCCAGGGCGATGAGCAGTTCTTC CASSLYRDSVVPQGDEQFF TRBV18 few TRBJ2-1 TRBD1
TGTGCCAGCAGTGGGCAGGGTGGCTACACCTTC CASSGQGGYTF TRBV25-1 - TRBJ1-2 -
TGTGCCAGCAGCCAAAGCAGGGGCGTAGAGACCCAGTACTTC CASSQSRGVETQYF TRBV3-1/TRBV3-2 few TRBJ2-5 -
TGTGCCACCAGTGATGGACCGCCGGGGAGCGGGGGAACCTACAATGAGCAGTTCTTC CATSDGPPGSGGTYNEQFF TRBV24-1 - TRBJ2-1 TRBD2
TGTGCCAGCAGACTACGCCCGGAGGCCTACGAGCAGTACTTC CASRLRPEAYEQYF TRBV6-6 - TRBJ2-7 -
TGTGCCAGCAGCTTAGGAGGCACAAAGACTAACTATGGCTACACCTTC CASSLGGTKTNYGYTF TRBV7-2 - TRBJ1-2 -
TGCGCCAGCAGCTTGGACAGGGGGACCTACAATGAGCAGTTCTTC CASSLDRGTYNEQFF TRBV5-1 - TRBJ2-1 TRBD1
TGTGCCAGCTCCTCCCGGACGGGGATATGCTCCTACGAGCAGTACTTC CASSSRTGICSYEQYF TRBV21-1 few TRBJ2-7 -
TGTGCCAGCCGACAGGGGGCGGACTATGGCTACACCTTC CASRQGADYGYTF TRBV19 once TRBJ1-2 TRBD1
TGTGCCAGCAGCCGAACAGGGGTCTCCTACAATGAGCAGTTCTTC CASSRTGVSYNEQFF TRBV27 once TRBJ2-1 TRBD1
TGTGCCAGCAGTTTAGATGGTCTAGGGGCCATATATTTT CASSLDGLGAIYF TRBV28 - TRBJ1-3 -